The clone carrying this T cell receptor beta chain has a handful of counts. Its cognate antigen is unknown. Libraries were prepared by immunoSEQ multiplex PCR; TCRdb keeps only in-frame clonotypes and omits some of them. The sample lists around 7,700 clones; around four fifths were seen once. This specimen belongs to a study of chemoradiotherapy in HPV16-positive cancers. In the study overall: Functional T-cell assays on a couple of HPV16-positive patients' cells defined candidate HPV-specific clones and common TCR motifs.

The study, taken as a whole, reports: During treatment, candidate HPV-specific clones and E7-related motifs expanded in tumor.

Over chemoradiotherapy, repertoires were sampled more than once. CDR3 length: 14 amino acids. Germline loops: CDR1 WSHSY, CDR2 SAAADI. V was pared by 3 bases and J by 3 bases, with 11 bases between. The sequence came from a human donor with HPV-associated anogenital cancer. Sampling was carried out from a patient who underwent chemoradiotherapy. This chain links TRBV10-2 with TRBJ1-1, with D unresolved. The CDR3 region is CASSDELRYTEAFF. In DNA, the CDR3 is TGCGCCAGCAGTGACGAACTTAGATACACTGAAGCTTTCTTT.